Sequencing of this TCR beta chain was carried out in a study of cytomegalovirus exposure and HLA in healthy donors. Broader study findings: It was shown in a later analysis that HLA-associated TCR beta chains were more clonally expanded than other, equally common chains.

Notes on this clone: The antigen remains unidentified.

The PCR made use of 60 Vbeta and 13 Jbeta primers. Authors' analysis steps: Later analysis identified tens of millions of unique TCR beta chains, 9 million to 13 million shared. Sequencing was performed with immunoSEQ multiplex PCR; in TCRdb, only in-frame clones are kept and a portion is missing. V and J calls and clone size come straight from that table; D and trimming were deduced from the DNA. Of over 200,000 clones listed, roughly 90% are singletons. Trimming cost V 9 bases and J 3 bases; bases outside gene matches: 1. Per germline, CDR1 SNHLY and CDR2 FYNNEI. This CDR3 contains 11 residues. The receptor's source is a woman aged 18-29 years in good health and CMV-seronegative. Sequenced material: PBMCs. This chain uses TRBV2 with TRBJ2-7, with 8 bases aligning to TRBD1. CDR3 bases: TGTGCCAGACAGGGGGACTACGAGCAGTACTTC. This codes for CARQGDYEQYF.